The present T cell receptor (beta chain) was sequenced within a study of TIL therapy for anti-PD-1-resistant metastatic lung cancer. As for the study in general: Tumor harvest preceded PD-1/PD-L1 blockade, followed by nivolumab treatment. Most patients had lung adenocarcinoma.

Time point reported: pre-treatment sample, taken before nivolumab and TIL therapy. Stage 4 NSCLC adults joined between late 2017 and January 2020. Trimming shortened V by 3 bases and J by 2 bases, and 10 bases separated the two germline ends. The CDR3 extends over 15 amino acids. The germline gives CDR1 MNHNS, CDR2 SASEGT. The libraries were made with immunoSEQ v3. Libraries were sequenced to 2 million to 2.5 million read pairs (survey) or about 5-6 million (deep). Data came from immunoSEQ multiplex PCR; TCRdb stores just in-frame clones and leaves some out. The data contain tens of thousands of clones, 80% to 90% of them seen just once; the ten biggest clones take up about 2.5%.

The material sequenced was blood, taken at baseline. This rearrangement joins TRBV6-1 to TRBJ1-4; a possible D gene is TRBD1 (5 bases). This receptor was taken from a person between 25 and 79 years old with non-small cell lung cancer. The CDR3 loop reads CASSDRGLTNEKLFF. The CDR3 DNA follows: TGTGCCAGCAGTGATCGGGGCCTGACTAATGAAAAACTGTTTTTT.